The 25 T cell receptor beta chains below come from one sample, sequenced in a study of CD8+ T cells in alopecia areata. After isolation, RNA underwent reverse transcription to generate cDNA as the sequencing template. TCRdb keeps only in-frame clones here, not all; method: immunoSEQ multiplex PCR. Of about 200,000 clones listed, more than 55% are singletons. The sample consisted of CD8+ T cells sorted from blood. The source of these receptors is a human donor in good health.

The V gene is TRBV5-8, the J gene TRBJ2-7; 10 bases agree with TRBD1. The germline CDR1 and CDR2 sequences are SGHTS and YDEGEE. The trim removed 5 bases at V and 2 bases at J, leaving 7 bases unmatched. The CDR3 has 15 residues. The DNA of the CDR3 is TGTGCCAGCAGGGGAGGACAGGGGGGTGCCTACGAGCAGTACTTC. This translates into CASRGGQGGAYEQYF. The full variable domain, with the rest looked up from reference TRBV5-8 and TRBJ2-7, is EAGVTQSPTHLIKTRGQQATLRCSPISGHTSVYWYQQALGLGLQFLLWYDEGEERNRGNFPPRFSGRQFPNYSSELNVNALELEDSALYLCASRGGQGGAYEQYFGPGTRLTVT.

The CDR3 DNA follows: TGTGCCTGGAGTGTACTCGACAGGTCAAAATACACAGATACGCAGTATTTT. It translates to CAWSVLDRSKYTDTQYF. The chain links TRBV30 to TRBJ2-3; a weak D match, TRBD1 (6 bases). The V gene lost 0 bases and the J gene lost 2 bases, with 18 bases spanning the gap. The germline CDR1 and CDR2 sequences are GTSNPN and SVGIG (reference sequence). This CDR3 contains 17 residues.

This sequence joins TRBV2 and TRBJ2-5; D is unresolved. Per germline, CDR1 SNHLY and CDR2 FYNNEI. The CDR3 has 12 residues. The V end was cut by 7 bases, the J end by 2 bases, with 8 bases between. The CDR3 nucleotides read TGTGCCAGCACCGAGATACAAGAGACCCAGTACTTC. Protein sequence: CASTEIQETQYF.

This clone was seen only a few times. The gene calls are TRBV29-1 and TRBJ2-2; D ambiguous. Germline CDR1 SQVTM, CDR2 ANQGSEA. V lost 5 bases and J 4 bases, leaving 8 bases between the germline ends. The CDR3 loop spans 12 amino acids. CDR3 in amino acids: CSVWAATGELFF. DNA for the CDR3: TGCAGCGTTTGGGCAGCCACCGGGGAGCTGTTTTTT.

This clone was counted between two and nine times. The chain carries TRBV19 and TRBJ1-5; unclear D gene. The length of the CDR3 is 16 residues. Germline assignment: CDR1 LNHDA and CDR2 SQIVND (reference sequence). With 5 bases removed from V and 7 bases from J, the gap between germline ends came to 21 bases. The CDR3 DNA sequence: TGTGCCAGTAGTGTCCCCCCCCGAGACATCGGCCAGCCCCAGCATTTT. Protein: CASSVPPRDIGQPQHF.

There are a few counts of this clone. The chain uses TRBV29-1 and TRBJ2-3; 10 bases match TRBD1. The CDR3 length is 16 residues. From germline, CDR1 is SQVTM and CDR2 ANQGSEA. J lost 3 bases, V lost 1 base, and 7 bases had no gene match. The CDR3 DNA reads TGCAGCGTTGAAGCCCCGACAGGGGGCCATACAGATACGCAGTATTTT. The encoded protein is CSVEAPTGGHTDTQYF.

The V gene is TRBV29-1, the J gene TRBJ2-7; 9 nucleotides match TRBD1. Trimming removed 5 bases from V and 6 bases from J; junction bases left unmatched: 5. Germline V gene lookup returns CDR1 SQVTM and CDR2 ANQGSEA. This CDR3 is built from 12 residues. The CDR3 DNA follows: TGCAGCGTTTGGGGACAGGGACCCGAGCAGTACTTC. Protein sequence: CSVWGQGPEQYF.

This chain joins TRBV11-2 and TRBJ1-5; 8 bases are a match to TRBD1. CDR1 and CDR2 (germline): SGHAT, FQNNGV. The V segment lost 5 bases and the J segment 4 bases; nucleotides outside the gene matches: 4. This CDR3 is 14 amino acids long. The CDR3 spells CASSRTGQNQPQHF. The CDR3, as DNA: TGTGCCAGCAGCCGGACAGGGCAGAATCAGCCCCAGCATTTT.

The chain combines TRBV4-1 with TRBJ1-2; D gene uncertain. V was cut by 0 bases and J by 1 base, with 9 bases left in between. The CDR3 runs 15 residues. CDR1 and CDR2 (germline): MGHRA, YSYEKL. CDR3 in amino acids: CASSQERVLNYGYTF. CDR3 nucleotide sequence: TGCGCCAGCAGCCAAGAAAGGGTCCTTAACTATGGCTACACCTTC.

This clone occurred once. V and J are TRBV29-1 and TRBJ2-7, with D perhaps matching TRBD1 (6 bases). The CDR3 extends over 14 amino acids. The germline V gene encodes CDR1 SQVTM and CDR2 ANQGSEA. The V end was cut by 7 bases, the J end by 5 bases, with 21 bases between. The CDR3 reads CSAIPGTKSNEQYF. DNA for the CDR3: TGCAGCGCTATCCCCGGGACAAAAAGCAACGAGCAGTACTTC.

This clone was seen only once. The chain links TRBV30 to TRBJ2-3, with a weak D call TRBD1 (6 bases). CDR1 and CDR2 (germline): GTSNPN, SVGIG (reference sequence). V lost 3 bases and J lost 2, with 21 bases in between. This CDR3 contains 17 residues. CDR3 DNA sequence: TGTGCCTGGAGCCTCCCGTATGGGGGCCGGAACACAGATACGCAGTATTTT. This codes for CAWSLPYGGRNTDTQYF.

On this clone: A read error may produce the germline difference seen at one junction end. The chain employs TRBV6-5 and TRBJ2-1, with TRBD2 matching 9 bases. There are 14 residues in the CDR3. Germline V CDR1 and CDR2: MNHEY, SVGAGI. For the CDR3, the DNA is TGCGCCAGCGGGGGGCTGAGCTCCTACAATGAGCAGTTCTTC. Its protein is CASGGLSSYNEQFF.

The V gene is TRBV29-1, the J gene TRBJ2-7; D unresolved. The V end lost 1 base, the J end lost 2 bases, and 9 bases lay between the germline ends. The CDR3 is made up of 13 amino acids. Per germline, CDR1 SQVTM and CDR2 ANQGSEA. The CDR3 loop is CSVEGSNPYEQYF. For the CDR3, the DNA is TGCAGCGTTGAAGGCAGTAATCCCTACGAGCAGTACTTC.

There are a few counts of this clone. The rearrangement joins TRBV2 to TRBJ1-2, with D possibly matching TRBD1 (6 bases). V was shortened by 1 base and J by 3 bases, with 12 bases between the two germline ends. CDR3 length: 15 amino acids. Per the germline V gene, CDR1 is SNHLY and CDR2 is FYNNEI. CDR3 region: CASSEVATGYYGYTF. In DNA form, the CDR3 reads TGTGCCAGCAGTGAAGTGGCGACAGGATACTATGGCTACACCTTC.

The chain is built from TRBV29-1 and TRBJ1-2; no firm D call. This CDR3 contains 12 residues. Trimming removed 8 bases from V and 8 bases from J, with 18 bases in between. CDR1 is SQVTM, CDR2 ANQGSEA, per germline. The CDR3 spells CSFPRAAGGYTF. CDR3 coding DNA: TGCAGCTTCCCCCGGGCAGCCGGGGGCTACACCTTC.

This clone occurred a few times. V and J are TRBV29-1 and TRBJ1-2; no firm D call. The germline V gene has CDR1 SQVTM and CDR2 ANQGSEA. The CDR3 sequence is 12 residues long. V was shortened by 8 bases and J by 7 bases, with 17 bases between the two germline ends. The CDR3 protein is CSSRTSYGGYTF. CDR3 in DNA: TGCAGCAGCCGCACGTCCTACGGTGGCTACACCTTC.

The CDR3, as DNA: TGTGCCAGCAGCGCCCGACAGCCCCAAGAGACCCAGTACTTC. Its translation: CASSARQPQETQYF. The V and J genes are TRBV7-9 and TRBJ2-5; TRBD1 is a possible D gene (5 bases). From germline, CDR1 is SEHNR and CDR2 FQNEAQ (reference sequence). This CDR3 has 14 residues. The V end lost 5 bases, the J end lost 1 base, and 11 bases lay between the germline ends.

The rearrangement joins TRBV4-1 to TRBJ2-7, with D maybe TRBD2 (6 bases). The germline gives CDR1 MGHRA, CDR2 YSYEKL. This CDR3 region has 16 residues. V lost 0 bases and J 5 bases, leaving 17 bases between the germline ends. Here the CDR3 reads CASSQEEGTVYNEQYF. CDR3 sequence (DNA): TGCGCCAGCAGCCAAGAGGAAGGGACTGTCTACAACGAGCAGTACTTC.

The gene calls are TRBV29-1 and TRBJ2-4, with D uncertain. V lost 8 bases and J 2 bases, leaving 7 bases between the germline ends. Germline lookup yields CDR1 SQVTM and CDR2 ANQGSEA. This CDR3 spans 11 amino acids. The CDR3 nucleotides are TGCAGCTCGGTGTCCAAAAACATTCAGTACTTC. This sequence encodes CSSVSKNIQYF.

The rearrangement links TRBV19 to TRBJ1-1; D ambiguous. CDR1 and CDR2 (germline): LNHDA, SQIVND (reference sequence). The length of the CDR3 is 15 residues. V shed 1 base and J shed 0 bases, with 9 bases lying between them. This CDR3 reads CASSIVGVLNTEAFF. The DNA for the CDR3 is TGTGCCAGTAGTATAGTGGGCGTCCTGAACACTGAAGCTTTCTTT.

V and J are TRBV14 and TRBJ2-3; the match to TRBD2 covers 10 bases. The V segment lost 5 bases and the J segment 4 bases; nucleotides outside the gene matches: 9. The CDR3 is 16 amino acids. Looked up from germline, CDR1 is SGHDN and CDR2 is FVKESK. CDR3 in DNA: TGTGCCAGCAGCGCCCGACTAGCGGGTATTGCAGATACGCAGTATTTT. Translation gives CASSARLAGIADTQYF.

The rearrangement uses TRBV29-1 and TRBJ2-7; the match to TRBD2 covers 8 bases. The V and J ends lost 6 bases and 5 bases, in that order; junction bases with no gene match: 3. The CDR3 loop spans 11 amino acids. The V gene's germline CDR1 is SQVTM and CDR2 ANQGSEA. The CDR3 sequence: CSVGGVHEQYF. Written as DNA, the CDR3 is TGCAGCGTCGGGGGGGTACACGAGCAGTACTTC.

The V call is TRBV7-2, the J call TRBJ2-5; D uncertain. V lost 3 bases and J lost 5, with 19 bases in between. The germline V gene has CDR1 SGHTA and CDR2 FQGNSA. This CDR3 spans 16 amino acids. The CDR3, as DNA: TGTGCCAGCAGCTTGTCATTGGCGGTAACTGCGGAGACCCAGTACTTC. Residues: CASSLSLAVTAETQYF.

This chain links TRBV14 with TRBJ1-5, with D unclear. Germline V lookup: CDR1 SGHDN, CDR2 FVKESK. The V end was cut by 3 bases, the J end by 5 bases, with 5 bases between. There are 12 residues in the CDR3. DNA of the CDR3: TGTGCCAGCAGCCAGGGCCATCAGCCCCAGCATTTT. Protein product: CASSQGHQPQHF.

The chain couples TRBV13 to TRBJ2-7; TRBD2 might be the D (5 bases). This CDR3 is built from 14 residues. Germline CDR1 reads PRHDT; CDR2 reads FYEKMQ (reference sequence). V was shortened by 0 bases and J by 7 bases, with 13 bases between the two germline ends. The CDR3 nucleotides read TGTGCCAGCAGCTTAGGAGGGAAACAGCGGGAGCAGTACTTC. Amino acids: CASSLGGKQREQYF.